This T cell receptor beta chain was profiled in a study of regulatory T cells in long-lasting Graves disease. The overall study: Persistent Graves' disease meant over 5 years of antithyroid drugs with positive TSH receptor antibodies. Points from the study as a whole: Persistent disease was associated with favored TRBV28 usage and with favored use of TRBJ1-2 and TRBJ2-5.

Time point here: persistent/refractory GD, antithyroid drugs over 5 years with positive TRAb. Isolated PBMC RNA provided the starting material for the TCR library. It was American Thyroid Association guidelines that determined Graves' disease diagnosis. The CDR3 consists of 16 residues. The V gene lost 2 bases and the J gene lost 2 bases, with 15 bases spanning the gap. Germline-derived CDR1 and CDR2 are SGHVS and FQNEAQ. Arm-PCR of CDR3 regions and iRepertoire HTBI primers were the basis on which TCR beta libraries were built. TCRdb called the multiplex PCR reads again in MiXCR, with one record for every CDR3 protein. The sample has 450,000 or so distinct CDR3 sequences; around a fifth are singletons. This clonotype was observed many times. Antigen: not known.

This chain connects TRBV7-8 to TRBJ1-1, with D possibly TRBD1 on 5 matching bases. The sequenced sample was peripheral blood mononuclear cells (PBMCs), obtained when the disease was refractory, from a patient treated with antithyroid drugs. This clonotype was sampled from a female donor with Graves disease. This CDR3 is CASSLTGGRYNTEAFF. The DNA of the CDR3 is TGTGCCAGCAGCTTAACCGGGGGGAGATACAACACTGAAGCTTTCTTT.